This TCR beta chain was found in a study of cytomegalovirus exposure and HLA in healthy donors. The table came from immunoSEQ multiplex PCR; TCRdb's copy has only in-frame clones and leaves some out. The profile shows over 60,000 clones, about 94% of them singletons. This clone was observed a single time. This CDR3 contains 13 residues. Trimming removed 3 bases from V and 9 bases from J, with 14 bases in between. Germline loops: CDR1 MDHEN, CDR2 SYDVKM. The sample consisted of PBMCs. This sequence joins TRBV28 and TRBJ1-2; D is undetermined. This sequence was found in a man aged 18-30 years in good health and CMV-seropositive. Here the CDR3 reads CASSFGAPDSYTF. The CDR3 DNA sequence: TGTGCCAGCAGTTTCGGTGCCCCTGACAGCTACACCTTC.